The clone carrying this T cell receptor beta chain was counted between two and nine times. Its antigen remains unknown. TCR beta CDR3 regions were amplified from RNA transcripts. First-round RT-PCR targeting the TCR CDR3 was performed with the HTBI primer set. One entry per CDR3 protein results from TCRdb running MiXCR on the multiplex PCR reads. The profile shows some 400,000 distinct CDR3 sequences, 14% of them singletons. CDR3 length equals 18 residues. V lost 8 bases to trimming and J lost 0 bases; unmatched junction nucleotides: 13. Germline assignment: CDR1 SEHNR and CDR2 FQNEAQ (reference sequence). This sample is part of a study of T cells in Graves' hyperthyroidism and ophthalmopathy. Study-wide findings and caveats: The model anticipated ophthalmopathy a median about 6.5 months pre-onset.

The sequence came from a woman aged 55-69 years with Graves' hyperthyroidism. The chain couples TRBV7-9 to TRBJ2-7; 13 bases match TRBD2. The specimen sequenced was blood. DNA for the CDR3: TGTGCCAGCGCGAAAATAGGGACTAGCGGGATGAGCTCCTACGAGCAGTACTTC. Translated, it gives CASAKIGTSGMSSYEQYF.